This T cell receptor beta chain was recovered during a study of regulatory T cells in long-lasting Graves disease. Time point in this sample: persistent/refractory GD, antithyroid drugs over 5 years with positive TRAb. RNA isolated from PBMCs was used to make the TCR library. To make TCR beta libraries, researchers used iRepertoire HTBI primers and Arm-PCR of CDR3 regions. The authors' processing: From all samples, identification returned 14 TRBJ and approximately 67 TRBV segments. TCRdb recomputed calls from the multiplex PCR reads with MiXCR, one row per CDR3 protein. V and J calls and clone size were set by TCRdb, not the authors. The sample has about 430,000 distinct CDR3 sequences; around 20% are singletons. This clonotype was seen many times. The CDR3 spans 14 residues. Trimming took off 8 bases at V and 4 bases at J, with 14 bases between the two ends. CDR1 and CDR2 (germline): LNHNV, YYDKDF (reference sequence).

The V and J genes are TRBV15 and TRBJ1-4; D is unresolved. The material sequenced was peripheral blood mononuclear cells (PBMCs), taken when the disease was refractory, from a patient treated with antithyroid drugs. This TCR came from a female donor with Graves disease. Written as DNA, the CDR3 is TGTGCCACCGCTTCGACCGTGAATAATGAAAAACTGTTTTTT. Amino acid sequence: CATASTVNNEKLFF.